Sequencing of this TCR beta chain was carried out in a study of identical twins. General study results and limits: Where out-of-frame alpha sequences were twin-shared, they showed excess low generation probability. Cord blood beta clonotypes that were abundant carried fewer insertions, and memory repertoires showed no such trend. Weaker excess sharing between twins was seen in beta out-of-frame sequences.

CDR3 length: 13 amino acids. Per germline, CDR1 GTSNPN and CDR2 SVGIG (reference sequence). Trimming removed 2 bases at V and 7 bases at J, with 12 bases between. Concerning this clonotype itself: No antigen is known for it.

Template switching introduced a universal primer site, and the cDNA bore unique molecular identifiers. One entry per CDR3 protein, called by TCRdb with MiXCR from the 5' RACE reads. Among just over 450,000 distinct CDR3 sequences listed, 11% to 15% were seen once. This same sample was also taken into another study, of yellow fever vaccine responses in identical twins.

Sequenced: CD4+ T cells sorted from blood. The chain recombines TRBV30 with TRBJ1-5, with D maybe TRBD1 (5 bases). This sequence was found in a woman aged 18-29 years in good health. This CDR3 reads CAWSTGSSQPQHF. The CDR3, as DNA: TGTGCCTGGAGTACAGGTTCGTCCCAGCCCCAGCATTTT. The full variable domain, in which reference TRBV30 and TRBJ1-5 provide the parts outside the CDR3, is SQTIHQWPATLVQPVGSPLSLECTVEGTSNPNLYWYRQAAGRGLQLLFYSVGIGQISSEVPQNLSASRPQDRQFILSSKKLLLSDSGFYLCAWSTGSSQPQHFGDGTRLSIL.